The rows below give T cell receptor beta chains drawn from one sample of a study of control samples from healthy donors and cancer patients. This table comes from immunoSEQ multiplex PCR, and its TCRdb copy is limited to in-frame clones, with some not included. The table lists around 150,000 clones, roughly 94% of them singletons. The sequencing sample was made of PBMCs. Receptors originate from a man between 60 and 70 years old with colorectal cancer. CDR3s include the opening cysteine and the closing phenylalanine or tryptophan. Each record gives: clone size, J gene, V gene, D gene, CDR3 DNA, CDR3 protein. D genes are given only for firm matches. Only part of the rows carry a size: once, few, many, or a class if the clone is expanded.

>NA|TRBJ2-7|TRBV5-1|NA
TGCGCCAGCAGCTTGGGGGAGACGAGGACCGAGCAGTACTTC
CASSLGETRTEQYF
>NA|TRBJ1-1|TRBV27|NA
TGTGCCAGCAGTCCGCGAACAGGCGTGGGCACTGAAGCTTTCTTT
CASSPRTGVGTEAFF
>NA|TRBJ2-7|TRBV27|NA
TGTGCCAGCAGTTTATCCTACCACTACGAGCAGTACTTC
CASSLSYHYEQYF
>NA|TRBJ2-2|TRBV13|NA
TGTGCCAGCAGCTTGCAGTACACCGGGGAGCTGTTTTTT
CASSLQYTGELFF
>NA|TRBJ2-6|TRBV7-8|NA
TGTGCCAGCAGCTTAGGGGCCTCTGGGGCCAACGTCCTGACTTTC
CASSLGASGANVLTF
>NA|TRBJ2-7|TRBV5-6|TRBD2
TGTGCCAGCAGCACTGACGGACTAGCCGGCGAGCAGTACTTC
CASSTDGLAGEQYF
>NA|TRBJ1-2|TRBV5-8|NA
TGTGCCAGCAGCTTGGTGGAGGGAGGTTATGGCTACACCTTC
CASSLVEGGYGYTF
>NA|TRBJ2-7|TRBV5-1|TRBD1
TGCGCCAGCAGCCTCAGACAGGGGGCTGCCTACGAGCAGTACTTC
CASSLRQGAAYEQYF
>NA|TRBJ2-7|TRBV6-6|NA
TGTGCCAGCAGCAAGGACCAGTACGCGCAGTACTTC
CASSKDQYAQYF
>NA|TRBJ2-3|TRBV9|NA
TGTGCCAGCAGCGGAGGGGACACAGATACGCAGTATTTT
CASSGGDTDTQYF
>NA|TRBJ1-4|TRBV18|TRBD1
TGTGCCAGCGGGACAGGGCTCAATGAAAAACTGTTTTTT
CASGTGLNEKLFF
>NA|TRBJ1-3|TRBV30|NA
TGTGCCTGGAGTGTACAGGGAGGACCCTCTGGAAACACCATATATTTT
CAWSVQGGPSGNTIYF
>few|TRBJ1-2|TRBV25-1|NA
TGTGCCAGCAGTGAATATGGAGGGGCGGGAGGCTACACCTTC
CASSEYGGAGGYTF
>NA|TRBJ2-2|TRBV18|TRBD2
TGTGCCAGCTCACCACCTCTAGCGGGGGGCACGAACACCGGGGAGCTGTTTTTT
CASSPPLAGGTNTGELFF
>NA|TRBJ1-5|TRBV6-6|NA
TGTGCCAGCAGCGGGCAGGGGCAGGGCCAGCCCCAGCATTTT
CASSGQGQGQPQHF
>once|TRBJ2-5|TRBV4-1|NA
TGCGCCAGCAGCCAAGTGGGGACTCTCCAAGAGACCCAGTACTTC
CASSQVGTLQETQYF
>NA|TRBJ1-1|TRBV18|TRBD1
TGTGCCAGCTCACCACCCAGGCAGGGGGCGAATGAAGCTTTCTTT
CASSPPRQGANEAFF
>NA|TRBJ2-5|TRBV7-6|NA
TGTGCCAGCAGCTTAAGGGAGCAAGAGACCCAGTACTTC
CASSLREQETQYF
>NA|TRBJ2-5|TRBV7-2|TRBD2
TGTGCCAGCAGCTTAGCCGGGGGGCAAGAGACCCAGTACTTC
CASSLAGGQETQYF
>once|TRBJ2-5|TRBV10-3|TRBD1
TGTGCCATCACAAGGGACAGGGGAGAGACCCAGTACTTC
CAITRDRGETQYF
>NA|TRBJ2-2|TRBV5-8|TRBD1
TGTGCCAGCAGCCTGGGAACGGGACAGGAGACCGGGGAGCTGTTTTTT
CASSLGTGQETGELFF
>NA|TRBJ2-2|TRBV5-4|NA
TGTGCCAGCAGCTTGACAGGGGGGGCCGGGGAGCTGTTTTTT
CASSLTGGAGELFF
>NA|TRBJ2-2|TRBV6-6|TRBD2
TGTGCCAGCAGTCCCTCGGGACTAGCGGGGGGATGGACCGGGGAGCTGTTTTTT
CASSPSGLAGGWTGELFF
>NA|TRBJ1-5|TRBV19|TRBD1
TGTGCCAGTAGTGCTCCAGGGGGACCACGACAGAGGCCCCAGCATTTT
CASSAPGGPRQRPQHF
>NA|TRBJ1-5|TRBV24-1|NA
TGTGCCACCACCTCAGGTCAGCCCCAGCATTTT
CATTSGQPQHF
>NA|TRBJ1-2|TRBV27|NA
TGTGCCAGCAGTTTATCACAGGACCACTATGGCTACACCTTC
CASSLSQDHYGYTF
>NA|TRBJ1-1|TRBV5-6|TRBD1
TGTGCCAGCAGCTTCACAGGGGTGATCACTGAAGCTTTCTTT
CASSFTGVITEAFF
>NA|TRBJ2-2|TRBV6-6|NA
TGTGCCAGCAGTTACAGGGGAAACACCGGGGAGCTGTTTTTT
CASSYRGNTGELFF
>NA|TRBJ1-1|TRBV2|NA
TGTGCCAGCAGTGTGGCCACAGGGTGGGGTGAAGCTTTCTTT
CASSVATGWGEAFF
>NA|TRBJ1-1|TRBV7-2|NA
TGTGCCAGCAGCACACAGGGGAACACTGAAGCTTTCTTT
CASSTQGNTEAFF
>NA|TRBJ1-2|TRBV6-5|NA
TGTGCCAGCAGCCCCACGGGAAACTATGGCTACACCTTC
CASSPTGNYGYTF
>NA|TRBJ1-4|TRBV18|NA
TGTGCCAGCTCACCGGGAGGCGGGAATGAAAAACTGTTTTTT
CASSPGGGNEKLFF
>NA|TRBJ2-2|TRBV20-1|NA
TGCAGTGCTAGTCCCGGGACGGCGAACACCGGGGAGCTGTTTTTT
CSASPGTANTGELFF
>NA|TRBJ2-1|TRBV7-2|TRBD2
TGTGCCAGCAGCCAGACCGGGACTAGCGACTACAATGAGCAGTTCTTC
CASSQTGTSDYNEQFF
>few|TRBJ1-3|TRBV10-3|NA
TGTGCCATCAGTGAGGGACACCAGCTCTCTGGAAACACCATATATTTT
CAISEGHQLSGNTIYF
>NA|TRBJ2-7|TRBV28|NA
TGTGCCAGCAGTCAGGGTGGACAAGCCTACGAGCAGTACTTC
CASSQGGQAYEQYF